One and the same sample provided the 4 T cell receptor beta chains below, sequenced in a study of beta chain features in type 1 diabetes. General observations from the study: All four CD4+ subsets from Type 1 diabetes patients carried moderately but significantly shorter TCRB CDR3s.

These receptors have no identified antigens. Expressed TCRB transcripts were sequenced because the isolated RNA had all been reverse transcribed beforehand. Assay used: immunoSEQ multiplex PCR; TCRdb lists only in-frame clones, some missing. This sample has about 160,000 clones, with 10% found just once. The specimen was central memory CD4+ T cells from blood. The receptors were sampled from a man aged 25 to 40 with type 1 diabetes.

The chain uses TRBV9 and TRBJ2-1, with 12 positions matching TRBD2. The CDR3 extends over 15 amino acids. After removal of 4 bases from V and 4 bases from J, the junction contained 3 bases not matched to a gene. Germline lookup yields CDR1 SGDLS and CDR2 YYNGEE. The CDR3 here is CASSPSGRVYNEQFF. The DNA of the CDR3 is TGTGCCAGCAGCCCTAGCGGGAGGGTTTACAATGAGCAGTTCTTC.

This clone appeared a few times. The chain carries TRBV2 and TRBJ2-1; TRBD2 aligns across 14 bases. V shed 1 base and J 12 bases; nucleotides not matched to a gene: 2. CDR1 is SNHLY, CDR2 FYNNEI, per germline. The CDR3 has 14 amino acids. The DNA of the CDR3 is TGTGCCAGCAGTGAAGGACTAGCGGGAGGGTTGCAGTTCTTC. It encodes CASSEGLAGGLQFF.

This clone was detected only a few times. The chain couples TRBV6-6 to TRBJ1-1; TRBD1 might be the D (5 bases). The V gene's germline CDR1 is MNHNY and CDR2 SVGAGI (reference sequence). This CDR3 spans 14 amino acids. The V end lost 6 bases, the J end lost 0 bases, and 11 bases lay between the germline ends. The CDR3 reads CASRRGRMNTEAFF. The CDR3 nucleotides are TGTGCCAGCAGACGGGGGAGGATGAACACTGAAGCTTTCTTT.

A few counts support this clone. J is TRBJ1-1 and V is TRBV2; 8 nucleotides agree with TRBD1. J gave up 4 bases and V 6 bases, and 7 bases lay outside the gene matches. Germline CDR1 reads SNHLY; CDR2 reads FYNNEI. This CDR3 region has 14 residues. The CDR3 nucleotides are TGTGCCAGCAGATTACAGGGGGGAGGCACTGAAGCTTTCTTT. Encoded protein: CASRLQGGGTEAFF.